The 29 T cell receptor beta chains listed next were all sequenced from one sample in a study of identical twins. TCRdb analysed the 5' RACE reads with MiXCR anew, one entry per CDR3 protein. The data hold 500,000 to 650,000 distinct CDR3 sequences, with about 7.6% observed a single time. Separately, the same data were catalogued under a study of yellow fever vaccine responses in identical twins.

The sample consisted of PBMCs. Receptors originate from a woman aged 18-29 years in good health.

This clonotype came up many times. The gene calls are TRBV5-1 and TRBJ1-3; D not resolved. The CDR3 loop spans 12 amino acids. CDR1 is SGHRS, CDR2 YFSETQ, per germline. The CDR3 loop reads CAKHPSGNTIYF. For the CDR3, the DNA is TGCGCGAAGCACCCCTCTGGAAACACCATATATTTT.

The rearrangement links TRBV20-1 to TRBJ2-7, with D unclear. CDR1 is DFQATT and CDR2 is SNEGSKA in the germline V gene (reference sequence). The V and J ends lost 6 bases and 0 bases respectively, with 15 bases between them. The length of the CDR3 is 14 residues. The CDR3 protein is CSADKAGSSYEQYF. Written as DNA, the CDR3 is TGCAGTGCCGACAAAGCTGGCAGCTCCTACGAGCAGTACTTC.

This clonotype was detected ten times or more. The chain uses TRBV12-3 or TRBV12-4 and TRBJ2-1, with 8 bases matching TRBD2. V gave up 6 bases and J gave up 10 bases; unmatched junction bases: 11. The CDR3 contains 14 residues. CDR3 sequence: CASRLGGGKLEQFF. The CDR3 bases are TGTGCCAGCAGGCTCGGGGGGGGAAAACTGGAGCAGTTCTTC.

This clonotype appeared many times. The CDR3, as DNA: TGTGCCAGCAGCGGACGGAATTTTAATTCACCCCTCCACTTT. Protein: CASSGRNFNSPLHF. V and J are TRBV7-9 and TRBJ1-6; D is unresolved. Germline CDR1 reads SEHNR; CDR2 reads FQNEAQ (reference sequence). V was pared by 5 bases and J by 6 bases, with 11 bases between. The CDR3 totals 14 residues. The full variable domain, completed using reference TRBV7-9 and TRBJ1-6, is DTGVSQNPRHKITKRGQNVTFRCDPISEHNRLYWYRQTLGQGPEFLTYFQNEAQLEKSRLLSDRFSAERPKGSFSTLEIQRTEQGDSAMYLCASSGRNFNSPLHFGNGTRLTVT.

The chain uses TRBV10-3 and TRBJ1-6; TRBD1 agrees at 9 bases. From germline, CDR1 is ENHRY and CDR2 SYGVKD. The CDR3 length is 15 residues. V dropped 2 bases and J dropped 9; count of bases not matched to a gene: 5. In DNA form, the CDR3 reads TGTGCCATCAGTGAGACAGGGGGCTCGGGTTCACCCCTCCACTTT. Amino acid sequence: CAISETGGSGSPLHF.

This chain joins TRBV25-1 and TRBJ1-1, with unresolved D. Trimming left V 3 bases short and J 0 bases short, with 14 bases between. Per germline, CDR1 MGHDK and CDR2 SYGVNS. The CDR3 is 16 residues long. CDR3 amino acids: CASSEGASWMNTEAFF. CDR3 DNA: TGTGCCAGCAGTGAGGGAGCGTCTTGGATGAACACTGAAGCTTTCTTT. The full variable domain, in which reference TRBV25-1 and TRBJ1-1 provide the parts outside the CDR3, is EADIYQTPRYLVIGTGKKITLECSQTMGHDKMYWYQQDPGMELHLIHYSYGVNSTEKGDLSSESTVSRIRTEHFPLTLESARPSHTSQYLCASSEGASWMNTEAFFGQGTRLTVV.

The chain is built from TRBV11-2 and TRBJ2-5, with 7 positions matching TRBD2. The germline V gene encodes CDR1 SGHAT and CDR2 FQNNGV. This CDR3 has 14 amino acids. V shed 5 bases and J 6 bases; nucleotides not matched to a gene: 9. The CDR3 loop is CASSPGRGEKTQYF. CDR3 nucleotide sequence: TGTGCCAGCAGCCCAGGGAGGGGTGAAAAGACCCAGTACTTC.

Ten or more counts support this clonotype. The rearrangement joins TRBV12-3 or TRBV12-4 to TRBJ1-3, with D possibly TRBD1 on 5 matching bases. The CDR3 spans 13 residues. The germline V and J ends were trimmed by 3 bases and 8 bases, with 11 bases remaining between them. The CDR3 bases are TGTGCCAGCAGTTTCCCGGGACGGGACACCATATATTTT. Translated, it gives CASSFPGRDTIYF.

This clonotype was detected ten times or more. The chain joins TRBV5-1 to TRBJ2-3; 11 positions match TRBD2. The ends lost 7 bases at V and 3 bases at J; junction bases unmatched: 4. Germline-derived CDR1 and CDR2 are SGHRS and YFSETQ. The CDR3 has 14 amino acids. CDR3 amino acids: CASFGTSGTDTQYF. The CDR3 DNA follows: TGCGCCAGCTTCGGGACTAGCGGTACAGATACGCAGTATTTT.

This clonotype has a handful of counts. This chain joins TRBV7-6 and TRBJ1-6; 9 positions match TRBD1. CDR3 length: 16 residues. Unmatched junction bases numbered 5, after V lost 1 base and J lost 7 bases. Germline CDR1 and CDR2: SGHVS and FNYEAQ. CDR3: CASSLGSGQGNSPLHF. The CDR3 DNA is TGTGCCAGCAGCTTAGGGTCGGGACAGGGAAATTCACCCCTCCACTTT.

V is TRBV29-1 and J is TRBJ2-1, with 9 positions matching TRBD1. CDR3 size: 12 residues. J gave up 8 bases and V 5 bases, and 4 bases lay outside the gene matches. The V gene's germline CDR1 is SQVTM and CDR2 ANQGSEA. In DNA, the CDR3 is TGCAGCGTTCTTACAGGGGGCGATGAGCAGTTCTTC. This translates into CSVLTGGDEQFF.

This clonotype was recorded many times. The J gene is TRBJ2-2, the V gene TRBV4-1; 9 bases align to TRBD2. The CDR3 covers 16 residues. The V segment lost 3 bases and the J segment 4 bases; nucleotides outside the gene matches: 6. Germline V gene data show CDR1 as MGHRA and CDR2 as YSYEKL. CDR3 DNA: TGCGCCAGCAGCCACCTAGCGGGACCGAGCACCGGGGAGCTGTTTTTT. Its protein product is CASSHLAGPSTGELFF.

J is TRBJ2-1 and V is TRBV7-3; the D gene is possibly TRBD1 (6 bases). This CDR3 comprises 15 residues. Trimming pared 2 bases from V and 8 bases from J, leaving 16 bases between. Germline V CDR1 and CDR2: SGHTA, FQGTGA. The DNA of the CDR3 is TGTGCCAGCAGCTTAGGGGTGGGGGCAATCGATGAGCAGTTCTTC. Translation gives CASSLGVGAIDEQFF.

In this sample, this clonotype turned up a few times. The CDR3 region is CASSFSPSGKYSYNEQFF. CDR3 bases: TGTGCCAGCAGTTTCTCACCTAGCGGGAAGTACTCCTACAATGAGCAGTTCTTC. The J gene is TRBJ2-1, the V gene TRBV28; 9 bases align to TRBD2. V shed 3 bases, J shed 0 bases, and the junction held 9 bases outside the gene matches. This CDR3 contains 18 residues. Germline V gives CDR1 MDHEN, CDR2 SYDVKM. The entire variable domain, with the rest obtained from reference TRBV28 and TRBJ2-1, is as follows: DVKVTQSSRYLVKRTGEKVFLECVQDMDHENMFWYRQDPGLGLRLIYFSYDVKMKEKGDIPEGYSVSREKKERFSLILESASTNQTSMYLCASSFSPSGKYSYNEQFFGPGTRLTVL.

This clonotype was counted between two and nine times. J is TRBJ2-1 and V is TRBV11-3; a weak D match, TRBD1 (5 bases). V was shortened by 4 bases and J by 7 bases, with 17 bases between the two germline ends. Germline V gene sequence: CDR1 SGHNT, CDR2 YENEEA. The CDR3 runs to 15 residues. Written as DNA, the CDR3 is TGTGCCAGCAGCTCCCGCTCGATCCCAGGGAATGAGCAGTTCTTC. Residues: CASSSRSIPGNEQFF.

The sample holds a few counts of this clonotype. The chain recombines TRBV20-1 with TRBJ2-7; tentatively, D is TRBD1 (6 bases). V was shortened by 1 base and J by 4 bases, with 14 bases between the two germline ends. The CDR3 has 14 residues. Germline CDR1 DFQATT, CDR2 SNEGSKA (reference sequence). CDR3 residues: CSARGGLGGYEQYV. The CDR3 nucleotides are TGCAGTGCTAGAGGTGGGCTAGGGGGTTACGAGCAGTACGTC.

This chain links TRBV16 with TRBJ1-2; 9 positions match TRBD1. With 0 bases clipped from V and 7 bases from J, the junction kept 9 bases outside the gene matches. Germline loops: CDR1 KGHSY, CDR2 FQNENV. The CDR3 has 16 residues. The CDR3 coding sequence is TGTGCCAGCAGCCAATCGGTATTGGACAGGGGAGGTGGCTACACCTTC. Protein product: CASSQSVLDRGGGYTF.

This clonotype appeared a few times. The gene calls are TRBV12-3 or TRBV12-4 and TRBJ2-6; TRBD2 is a possible D gene (7 bases). V shed 6 bases and J shed 2 bases, with 14 bases lying between them. CDR3 length: 16 amino acids. CDR3 DNA: TGTGCCAGCAGAGGGGGGGCGCTCCCTGGGGCCAACGTCCTGACTTTC. It is translated as CASRGGALPGANVLTF.

This clonotype was counted between two and nine times. V and J are TRBV11-2 and TRBJ2-7; possible D gene TRBD1, 6 bases. The germline CDR1 and CDR2 sequences are SGHAT and FQNNGV. V lost 5 bases and J 4 bases, leaving 9 bases between the germline ends. This CDR3 spans 12 amino acids. CDR3 DNA sequence: TGTGCCAGCAGCACACAGGGATACGAGCAGTACGTC. This encodes CASSTQGYEQYV.

The V call is TRBV6-1, the J call TRBJ2-2, with D perhaps matching TRBD1 or TRBD2 (5 bases each). CDR3 length equals 15 residues. The V end was cut by 5 bases, the J end by 6 bases, with 16 bases between. Germline CDR1 is MNHNS and CDR2 is SASEGT. As DNA, the CDR3 is TGTGCCAGCAGTCAACGGGACCCTGGCGCCGGGGAGCTGTTTTTT. It codes for CASSQRDPGAGELFF.

V is TRBV29-1 and J is TRBJ2-3; D is unresolved. CDR3 length: 11 amino acids. V was cut by 4 bases and J by 6 bases, with 8 bases left in between. CDR1 SQVTM and CDR2 ANQGSEA come from the germline V gene. The DNA for the CDR3 is TGCAGCGTTGTTTGGTCCGATACGCAGTATTTT. Translating it yields CSVVWSDTQYF.

This clonotype was seen many times. This chain links TRBV6-5 with TRBJ1-6; D gene unclear. The CDR3 is made up of 13 amino acids. Germline V CDR1 and CDR2: MNHEY, SVGAGI. Trimming pared 2 bases from V and 2 bases from J, leaving 1 base between. CDR3 sequence (DNA): TGTGCCAGCAGTTACACCTATAATTCACCCCTCCACTTT. As protein: CASSYTYNSPLHF.

This clonotype was recorded a few times. The rearrangement links TRBV27 to TRBJ2-2; 13 bases line up with TRBD2. Looked up from germline, CDR1 is MNHEY and CDR2 is SMNVEV (reference sequence). Germline trimming cut 5 bases from V and 4 bases from J; bases unmatched to any gene: 4. The CDR3 runs to 16 residues. The CDR3 DNA reads TGTGCCAGCAGTCACGGACTAGCGGGAGTCACCGGGGAGCTGTTTTTT. This gives the protein CASSHGLAGVTGELFF.

This clonotype was detected only a few times. The chain carries TRBV5-5 and TRBJ2-2; D is unclear. V was shortened by 0 bases and J by 4 bases, with 7 bases between the two germline ends. CDR1 and CDR2 (germline): SGHKS, YYEKEE (reference sequence). The CDR3 contains 14 residues. CDR3 sequence (DNA): TGTGCCAGCAGCTTGGAGCGAAGCACCGGGGAGCTGTTTTTT. Its protein is CASSLERSTGELFF.

This clonotype was recorded a few times. CDR3 loop: CAISEIHGNTEAFF. The DNA of the CDR3 is TGTGCCATCAGTGAGATCCACGGGAACACTGAAGCTTTCTTT. The V gene is TRBV10-3, the J gene TRBJ1-1; no firm D call. From germline, CDR1 is ENHRY and CDR2 SYGVKD. The V end lost 2 bases, the J end lost 1 base, and 8 bases lay between the germline ends. The CDR3 contains 14 residues.

This clonotype was picked up a small number of times. This sequence joins TRBV6-2 or TRBV6-3 and TRBJ2-1; TRBD1 is a possible D gene (7 bases). Germline-derived CDR1 and CDR2 are MNHEY and SVGEGT. The CDR3 covers 17 residues. The V and J ends lost 0 bases and 9 bases respectively, with 21 bases between them. The CDR3 loop is CASSYSDGGGEVLEQFF. For the CDR3, the DNA is TGTGCCAGCAGTTACTCCGACGGAGGGGGCGAAGTCCTTGAGCAGTTCTTC.

The chain links TRBV5-6 to TRBJ2-6; D ambiguous. CDR1 is SGHDT and CDR2 is YYEEEE in the germline V gene. The CDR3 sequence is 14 residues long. Trimming shortened V by 5 bases and J by 1 base, and 7 bases separated the two germline ends. CDR3: CASSTKSGANVLTF. CDR3 sequence (DNA): TGTGCCAGCAGTACAAAATCTGGGGCCAACGTCCTGACTTTC.

V gene TRBV21-1 combines with J gene TRBJ2-7. TRBV21-1 is labeled a pseudogene. The CDR3 is 13 amino acids. CDR3: CAVKTLAPNEQYV. The CDR3 DNA is TGTGCCGTAAAAACCCTAGCTCCCAACGAGCAGTACGTC.

The chain recombines TRBV7-9 with TRBJ2-2; possibly TRBD1 for D (5 bases). The CDR3 contains 14 residues. V lost 3 bases to trimming and J lost 5 bases, with 10 bases between them. In germline, CDR1 is SEHNR, CDR2 FQNEAQ (reference sequence). CDR3 bases: TGTGCCAGCAGCTTCGAAGGGGTTACCGGGGAGCTGTTTTTT. Translation gives CASSFEGVTGELFF.